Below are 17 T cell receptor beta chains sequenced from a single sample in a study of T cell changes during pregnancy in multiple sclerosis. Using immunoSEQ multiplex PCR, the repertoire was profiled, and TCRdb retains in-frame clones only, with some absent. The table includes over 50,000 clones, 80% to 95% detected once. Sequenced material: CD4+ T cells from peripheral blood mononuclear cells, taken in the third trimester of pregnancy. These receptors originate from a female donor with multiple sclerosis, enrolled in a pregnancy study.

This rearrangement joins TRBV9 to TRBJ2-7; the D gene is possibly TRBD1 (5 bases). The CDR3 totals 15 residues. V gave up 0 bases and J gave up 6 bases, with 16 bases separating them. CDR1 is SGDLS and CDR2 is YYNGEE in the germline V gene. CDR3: CASSVVQGPPGEQYF. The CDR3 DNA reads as TGTGCCAGCAGCGTAGTGCAGGGCCCACCGGGCGAGCAGTACTTC. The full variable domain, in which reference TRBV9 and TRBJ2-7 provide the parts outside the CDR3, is DSGVTQTPKHLITATGQRVTLRCSPRSGDLSVYWYQQSLDQGLQFLIQYYNGEERAKGNILERFSAQQFPDLHSELNLSSLELGDSALYFCASSVVQGPPGEQYFGPGTRLTVT.

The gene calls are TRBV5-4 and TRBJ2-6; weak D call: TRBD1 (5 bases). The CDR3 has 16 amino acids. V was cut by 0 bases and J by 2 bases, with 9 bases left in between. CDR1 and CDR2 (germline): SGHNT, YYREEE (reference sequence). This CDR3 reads CASSLAGNPGANVLTF. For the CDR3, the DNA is TGTGCCAGCAGCTTGGCAGGGAATCCTGGGGCCAACGTCCTGACTTTC.

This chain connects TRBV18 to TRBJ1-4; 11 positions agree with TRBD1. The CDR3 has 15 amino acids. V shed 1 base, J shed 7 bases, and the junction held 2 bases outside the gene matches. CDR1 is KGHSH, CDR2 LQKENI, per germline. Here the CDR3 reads CASSPRTGGGEKLFF. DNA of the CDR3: TGTGCCAGCTCACCACGGACAGGGGGCGGTGAAAAACTGTTTTTT.

CDR3 coding DNA: TGTGCCAGCAGCCCCGACCGGGGCCAAGAGACCCAGTACTTC. This translates into CASSPDRGQETQYF. V usage is TRBV7-2 and J usage is TRBJ2-5; possible D gene TRBD2, 5 bases. The CDR3 is made up of 14 amino acids. V lost 5 bases to trimming and J lost 1 base, with 11 bases between them. Germline V lookup: CDR1 SGHTA, CDR2 FQGNSA.

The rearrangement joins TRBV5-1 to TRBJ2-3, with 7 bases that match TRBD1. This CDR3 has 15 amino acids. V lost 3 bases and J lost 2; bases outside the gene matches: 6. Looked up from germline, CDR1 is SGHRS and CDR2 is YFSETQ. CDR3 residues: CASSWDRLITDTQYF. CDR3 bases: TGCGCCAGCAGCTGGGACAGACTTATCACAGATACGCAGTATTTT. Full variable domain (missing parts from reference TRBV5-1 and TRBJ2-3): KAGVTQTPRYLIKTRGQQVTLSCSPISGHRSVSWYQQTPGQGLQFLFEYFSETQRNKGNFPGRFSGRQFSNSRSEMNVSTLELGDSALYLCASSWDRLITDTQYFGPGTRLTVL.

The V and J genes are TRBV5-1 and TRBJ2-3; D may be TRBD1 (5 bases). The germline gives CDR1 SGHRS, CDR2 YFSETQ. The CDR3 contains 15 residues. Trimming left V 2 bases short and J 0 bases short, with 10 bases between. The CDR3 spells CASSLGAGSTDTQYF. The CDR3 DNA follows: TGCGCCAGCAGCTTAGGGGCAGGGAGCACAGATACGCAGTATTTT.

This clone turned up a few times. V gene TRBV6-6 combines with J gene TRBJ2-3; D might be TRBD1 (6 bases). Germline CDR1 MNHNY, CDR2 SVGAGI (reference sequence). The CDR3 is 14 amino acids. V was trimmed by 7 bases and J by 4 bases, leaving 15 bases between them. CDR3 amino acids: CASTVIQGADTQYF. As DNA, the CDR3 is TGTGCCAGCACCGTCATACAGGGAGCAGATACGCAGTATTTT.

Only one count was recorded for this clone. In DNA form, the CDR3 reads TGTGCCAGCAGCTCCCCCTCGACAGGGGGCCAAGAGACCCAGTACTTC. This sequence encodes CASSSPSTGGQETQYF. The gene calls are TRBV7-9 and TRBJ2-5, with 9 bases fitting TRBD1. The CDR3 has 16 residues. Germline assignment: CDR1 SEHNR and CDR2 FQNEAQ (reference sequence). Trimming took 4 bases from V and 1 from J; bases not matched to a gene: 7.

CDR3 DNA: TGTGCCAGCAGTGCCCCCGGTGTCACAGATACGCAGTATTTT. Translating gives CASSAPGVTDTQYF. The J gene is TRBJ2-3, the V gene TRBV6-6; D gene ambiguous. Germline CDR1 reads MNHNY; CDR2 reads SVGAGI (reference sequence). The germline V and J ends were trimmed by 5 bases and 2 bases, with 11 bases remaining between them. CDR3 length: 14 residues.

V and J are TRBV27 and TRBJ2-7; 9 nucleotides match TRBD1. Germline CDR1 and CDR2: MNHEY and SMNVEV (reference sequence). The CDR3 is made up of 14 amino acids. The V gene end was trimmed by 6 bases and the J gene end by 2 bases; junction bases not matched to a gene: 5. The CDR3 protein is CASRIRDRAYEQYF. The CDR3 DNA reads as TGTGCCAGCAGAATCCGGGACAGGGCCTACGAGCAGTACTTC.

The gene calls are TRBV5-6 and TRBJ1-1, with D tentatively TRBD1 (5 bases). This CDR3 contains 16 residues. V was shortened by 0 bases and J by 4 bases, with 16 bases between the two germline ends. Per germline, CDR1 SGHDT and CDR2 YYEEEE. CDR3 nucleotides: TGTGCCAGCAGCTTGGGAGGAAGGGGTAGAAGCACTGAAGCTTTCTTT. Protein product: CASSLGGRGRSTEAFF.

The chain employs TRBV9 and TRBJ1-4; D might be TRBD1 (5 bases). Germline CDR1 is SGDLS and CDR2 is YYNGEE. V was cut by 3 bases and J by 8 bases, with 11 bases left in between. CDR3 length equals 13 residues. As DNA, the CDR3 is TGTGCCAGCAGCGGAGCGGGGGGAGAAAAACTGTTTTTT. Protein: CASSGAGGEKLFF.

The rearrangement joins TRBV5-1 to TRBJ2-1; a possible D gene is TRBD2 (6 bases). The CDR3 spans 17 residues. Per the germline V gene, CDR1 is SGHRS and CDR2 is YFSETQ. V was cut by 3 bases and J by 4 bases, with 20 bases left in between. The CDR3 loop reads CASSWGVPSAMYNEQFF. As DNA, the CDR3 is TGCGCCAGCAGCTGGGGGGTCCCTAGCGCTATGTACAATGAGCAGTTCTTC.

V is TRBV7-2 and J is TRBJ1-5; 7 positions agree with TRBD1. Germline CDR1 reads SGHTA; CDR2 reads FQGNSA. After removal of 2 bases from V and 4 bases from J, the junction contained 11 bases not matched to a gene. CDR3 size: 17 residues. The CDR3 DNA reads TGTGCCAGCAGCTTAAACTCCCCAGGGGGGTTGAATCAGCCCCAGCATTTT. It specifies CASSLNSPGGLNQPQHF.

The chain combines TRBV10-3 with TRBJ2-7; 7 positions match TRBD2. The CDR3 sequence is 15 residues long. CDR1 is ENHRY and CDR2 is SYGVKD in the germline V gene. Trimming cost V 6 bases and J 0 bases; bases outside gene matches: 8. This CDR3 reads CAISAVGGISYEQYF. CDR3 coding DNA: TGTGCCATCAGCGCGGTCGGGGGGATCTCCTACGAGCAGTACTTC.

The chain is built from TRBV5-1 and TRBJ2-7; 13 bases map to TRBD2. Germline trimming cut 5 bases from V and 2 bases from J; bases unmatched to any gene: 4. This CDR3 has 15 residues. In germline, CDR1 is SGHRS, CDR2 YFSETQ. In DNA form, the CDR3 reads TGCGCCAGCAGGACTAGCGGGGGGTCCGCCTACGAGCAGTACTTC. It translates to CASRTSGGSAYEQYF.

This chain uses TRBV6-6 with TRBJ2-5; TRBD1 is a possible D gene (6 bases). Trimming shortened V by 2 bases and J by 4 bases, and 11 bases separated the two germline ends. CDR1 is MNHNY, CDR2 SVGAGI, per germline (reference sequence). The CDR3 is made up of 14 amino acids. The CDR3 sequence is CASSYPDSRETQYF. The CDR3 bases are TGTGCCAGCAGTTACCCGGACAGCCGAGAGACCCAGTACTTC.